Following are 20 T cell receptor beta chains from one sample sequenced in a study of T cell repertoires in cytomegalovirus infection. The antigens these receptors bind are not known. TCRdb recomputed calls from the reads with MiXCR, one row per CDR3 protein. The sample has about 570,000 distinct CDR3 sequences; over 35% are singletons. The source was cultured PBMCs, collected from culture after CMV antigen stimulation. These receptors were collected from a human donor in good health (CMV status not recorded). Some clones in this sample may be carry-over from other donors' samples.

This clonotype turned up a few times. The chain links TRBV19 to TRBJ1-6; D is perhaps TRBD1 (5 bases). The V gene lost 3 bases and the J gene lost 8 bases, with 14 bases spanning the gap. Looked up from germline, CDR1 is LNHDA and CDR2 is SQIVND (reference sequence). This CDR3 is built from 15 residues. CDR3 DNA sequence: TGTGCCAGTAGTATTCAGGGAGACGAGGATTCACCCCTCCACTTT. Its protein product is CASSIQGDEDSPLHF.

This chain uses TRBV12-3 or TRBV12-4 with TRBJ2-5; TRBD2 agrees at 7 bases. The CDR3 loop spans 13 amino acids. V trimming: 8 bases; J trimming: 5 bases; junction bases outside the gene matches: 8. The CDR3 DNA sequence: TGTGCCAGCGGAAACCGGGGGGTGGAGACCCAGTACTTC. Its translation: CASGNRGVETQYF.

The rearrangement joins TRBV2 to TRBJ1-5; D possibly corresponds to TRBD1 (5 bases). Trimming pared 6 bases from V and 0 bases from J, leaving 12 bases between. This CDR3 is built from 15 residues. CDR1 and CDR2 (germline): SNHLY, FYNNEI. CDR3 DNA sequence: TGTGCCAGCAGGAAGACAGATAATAGCAATCAGCCCCAGCATTTT. Amino acids: CASRKTDNSNQPQHF. Based on the CDR3 plus reference TRBV2 and TRBJ1-5, the full variable domain is EPEVTQTPSHQVTQMGQEVILRCVPISNHLYFYWYRQILGQKVEFLVSFYNNEISEKSEIFDDQFSVERPDGSNFTLKIRSTKLEDSAMYFCASRKTDNSNQPQHFGDGTRLSIL.

The chain is built from TRBV20-1 and TRBJ1-5; D might be TRBD1 (5 bases). V lost 5 bases, J lost 4 bases, and 12 bases lay in between. Germline CDR1 and CDR2: DFQATT and SNEGSKA (reference sequence). The CDR3 contains 13 residues. CDR3: CSASRDQNQPQHF. The CDR3 DNA sequence: TGCAGTGCTTCCCGGGACCAGAATCAGCCCCAGCATTTT.

This clonotype has a handful of counts. The gene calls are TRBV4-2 and TRBJ2-3; D remains ambiguous. The CDR3 length is 15 residues. The germline V gene has CDR1 LGHNA and CDR2 YNFKEQ. V was pared by 0 bases and J by 3 bases, with 10 bases between. The CDR3 nucleotides read TGTGCCAGCAGCCAAGATCTCGGGCAGACAGATACGCAGTATTTT. Translated: CASSQDLGQTDTQYF.

J is TRBJ2-2 and V is TRBV19, with D perhaps given as TRBD1 or TRBD2 (6 bases each). V lost 4 bases and J lost 3, with 12 bases in between. This CDR3 region has 15 residues. Germline CDR1 and CDR2: LNHDA and SQIVND (reference sequence). CDR3 in amino acids: CASSTYREDTGELFF. CDR3 DNA: TGTGCCAGTAGTACGTACAGGGAGGACACCGGGGAGCTGTTTTTT.

This rearrangement joins TRBV6-6 to TRBJ2-3; 7 nucleotides agree with TRBD2. This CDR3 is 14 amino acids long. Germline V CDR1 and CDR2: MNHNY, SVGAGI (reference sequence). The V gene end was trimmed by 5 bases and the J gene end by 6 bases; junction bases not matched to a gene: 8. CDR3 loop: CASSNRGGPDTQYF. The CDR3 DNA reads TGTGCCAGCAGTAACCGGGGAGGGCCGGATACGCAGTATTTT.

The chain combines TRBV7-2 with TRBJ2-1; no firm D call. Germline CDR1 and CDR2: SGHTA and FQGNSA. This CDR3 has 11 residues. The V end was cut by 5 bases, the J end by 9 bases, with 8 bases between. CDR3 DNA: TGTGCCAGCAGCCCCCTCTTTGAGCAGTTCTTC. Its translation is CASSPLFEQFF.

The chain recombines TRBV20-1 with TRBJ2-2, with D possibly matching TRBD2 (5 bases). Germline values: CDR1 DFQATT, CDR2 SNEGSKA (reference sequence). Between the trimmed V and J ends, which lost 3 bases and 1 base, there was a span of 9 bases. This CDR3 is built from 14 residues. Written as DNA, the CDR3 is TGCAGTGCTAGGGCAGGAGGGAACACCGGGGAGCTGTTTTTT. Translation: CSARAGGNTGELFF.

This clonotype was recorded many times. The chain links TRBV7-2 to TRBJ2-1; D unclear. There are 14 residues in the CDR3. Germline V lookup: CDR1 SGHTA, CDR2 FQGNSA. V was shortened by 1 base and J by 9 bases, with 13 bases between the two germline ends. CDR3 loop: CASSLDGRVGEQFF. The CDR3 DNA reads as TGTGCCAGCAGCTTAGATGGAAGAGTTGGTGAGCAGTTCTTC.

CDR3 protein: CASSLGLRTEAFF. CDR3 DNA: TGTGCCAGCAGCCTTGGACTTCGAACTGAAGCTTTCTTT. This rearrangement joins TRBV11-3 to TRBJ1-1; no clear D. Trimming stripped 5 bases from V and 5 bases from J, with 12 bases between. Germline loops: CDR1 SGHNT, CDR2 YENEEA. This CDR3 comprises 13 residues.

The V call is TRBV20-1, the J call TRBJ1-1; D not resolved. The germline CDR1 and CDR2 sequences are DFQATT and SNEGSKA (reference sequence). CDR3 length: 11 amino acids. For the CDR3, the DNA is TGCACTCACCTGGAGAACACTGAAGCTTTCTTT. Translation gives CTHLENTEAFF.

In this sample, this clonotype turned up a few times. This chain uses TRBV2 with TRBJ1-2, with D tentatively TRBD1 (5 bases). With 3 bases removed from V and 2 bases from J, the gap between germline ends came to 13 bases. The CDR3 covers 15 residues. Germline V gives CDR1 SNHLY, CDR2 FYNNEI. DNA of the CDR3: TGTGCCAGCAGTGATGGGGCCACGGGGAACTATGGCTACACCTTC. As protein: CASSDGATGNYGYTF.

The chain recombines TRBV7-8 with TRBJ2-7; 7 bases agree with TRBD1. Per germline, CDR1 SGHVS and CDR2 FQNEAQ. This CDR3 contains 14 residues. With V trimmed by 4 bases and J by 5 bases, 8 bases remained unmatched. This chain's CDR3 is CASSSTGKGNEQYF. DNA of the CDR3: TGTGCCAGCAGCTCGACAGGGAAGGGGAACGAGCAGTACTTC.

The sample holds a few counts of this clonotype. The V and J genes are TRBV12-3 or TRBV12-4 and TRBJ1-1; no reliable D call. The CDR3 has 15 residues. Trimming took 6 bases from V and 3 from J, leaving 17 bases between them. The CDR3 here is CASSPKTFGYTEAFF. DNA of the CDR3: TGTGCCAGCAGCCCCAAGACATTTGGGTACACTGAAGCTTTCTTT.

The gene calls are TRBV6-5 and TRBJ2-5, with TRBD2 matching over 9 bases. With V trimmed by 4 bases and J by 4 bases, 10 bases remained unmatched. The CDR3 spans 16 residues. Per germline, CDR1 MNHEY and CDR2 SVGAGI. The CDR3 sequence: CASSSVAGAEGETQYF. In nucleotides, the CDR3 is TGTGCCAGCAGTTCGGTAGCGGGGGCCGAGGGAGAGACCCAGTACTTC.

This chain links TRBV5-3 with TRBJ2-2; TRBD1 is a possible D gene (6 bases). TRBV5-3 is annotated as an ORF whose role is uncertain. Trimming removed 8 bases from V and 4 bases from J, with 9 bases in between. The CDR3 is made up of 12 amino acids. Here the CDR3 reads CASVGATGELFF. CDR3 DNA: TGTGCCAGCGTGGGGGCCACCGGGGAGCTGTTTTTT.

This clonotype was counted many times. The rearrangement uses TRBV7-2 and TRBJ2-2; D perhaps matches TRBD1 (6 bases). V lost 2 bases to trimming and J lost 6 bases, with 10 bases between them. Germline assignment: CDR1 SGHTA and CDR2 FQGNSA. This CDR3 is 14 amino acids long. Written as DNA, the CDR3 is TGTGCCAGCAGCTTATCAGGGGTCGCCGGGGAGCTGTTTTTT. Translation gives CASSLSGVAGELFF.

The chain recombines TRBV19 with TRBJ2-1; D is ambiguous. V lost 9 bases, J lost 0 bases, and 18 bases lay in between. The CDR3 consists of 16 residues. Germline CDR1 and CDR2: LNHDA and SQIVND (reference sequence). CDR3 protein: CASSPVFRSSYNEQFF. The CDR3 coding sequence is TGTGCCAGCTCTCCCGTCTTCAGGAGCTCCTACAATGAGCAGTTCTTC.

The J gene is TRBJ1-4, the V gene TRBV7-6; the D is unclear. Germline CDR1 and CDR2: SGHVS and FNYEAQ. The ends were cut back, 5 bases at V and 8 bases at J, with 12 bases in the middle. This CDR3 has 13 amino acids. The CDR3 here is CASSRIAPEKLFF. The CDR3 region has the DNA TGTGCCAGCAGCCGGATCGCGCCCGAAAAACTGTTTTTT.